The 20 T cell receptor beta chains listed next were all sequenced from one sample in a study of breast tumors, draining lymph nodes, adjacent tissues. Each CDR3 protein is one row after TCRdb ran MiXCR on the multiplex PCR reads. This sample has over 250,000 distinct CDR3 sequences, with roughly 31% found just once. The lymph nodes were axillary draining lymph nodes from breast cancer patients. Sample: axillary lymph node tissue. These receptors all stem from a female donor with breast cancer. Some clones in this sample may be carry-over from other donors' samples.

This clonotype was seen repeatedly, ten times or more. The genes are TRBV11-2 and TRBJ2-2, with 8 bases identical to TRBD2. The germline CDR1 and CDR2 sequences are SGHAT and FQNNGV. The CDR3 consists of 15 residues. After removal of 5 bases from V and 0 bases from J, the junction contained 2 bases not matched to a gene. In DNA form, the CDR3 reads TGTGCCAGCAGCCGTAGCGGGACGAACACCGGGGAGCTGTTTTTT. Its protein is CASSRSGTNTGELFF.

For this clonotype: The junction departs from germline at one end; a sequencing error may be responsible. V is TRBV12-3 or TRBV12-4 and J is TRBJ2-3; TRBD1 matches at 7 bases. The CDR3 totals 14 residues. This CDR3 is CAGREDRARGTQYF. The DNA for the CDR3 is TGTGCCGGCAGGGAAGACAGGGCCAGGGGTACGCAGTATTTT.

Turning to this clonotype: A much larger clone sits a single nucleotide away, making a read error possible. V and J are TRBV5-1 and TRBJ2-7, with a tentative D call TRBD1 (6 bases). Germline values: CDR1 SGHRS, CDR2 YFSETQ. This CDR3 region has 15 residues. The CDR3: CASSLEAGDNYEQSF. CDR3 in DNA: TGCGCCAGCAGCTTGGAGGCAGGGGATAACTACGAGCAGTCCTTC. Using reference TRBV5-1 and TRBJ2-7 for the parts outside the CDR3, the full variable domain is KAGVTQTPRYLIKTRGQQVTLSCSPISGHRSVSWYQQTPGQGLQFLFEYFSETQRNKGNFPGRFSGRQFSNSRSEMNVSTLELGDSALYLCASSLEAGDNYEQSFGPGTRLTVT.

The chain carries TRBV7-2 and TRBJ2-1, with 7 bases lining up with TRBD1. Trimming removed 3 bases from V and 12 bases from J; junction bases left unmatched: 5. The CDR3 is 12 amino acids. The germline V gene encodes CDR1 SGHTA and CDR2 FQGNSA. CDR3 coding DNA: TGTGCCAGCAGCTTGGCCAGGGGGAGGCAGTTCTTC. Its protein product is CASSLARGRQFF.

The CDR3 sequence is CAITRLAGGLGIQYF. DNA for the CDR3: TGTGCCATCACCCGACTAGCGGGAGGGCTGGGCATTCAGTACTTC. The chain has TRBV10-3 and TRBJ2-4; the match to TRBD2 covers 14 bases. Germline V gives CDR1 ENHRY, CDR2 SYGVKD. CDR3 length: 15 amino acids. The J segment lost 9 bases and the V segment lost 7 bases, leaving 8 bases of the junction unmatched.

About this clonotype: This clone may be a read error of a much larger clone one base away. This chain links TRBV20-1 with TRBJ1-2; 9 bases are a match to TRBD1. This CDR3 is 14 amino acids long. In germline, CDR1 is DFQATT, CDR2 SNEGSKA (reference sequence). J was trimmed by 7 bases and V by 8 bases; bases with no gene match: 14. CDR3 coding DNA: TGCAGTACAATACAGGGGGCGACAACCTCTGGCTACACCTTC. This sequence encodes CSTIQGATTSGYTF.

Points on this clonotype: Possible read error: a much larger clone is one base away. The V gene is TRBV20-1, the J gene TRBJ1-2, with 7 bases identical to TRBD1. The CDR3 has 12 amino acids. The V gene's germline CDR1 is DFQATT and CDR2 SNEGSKA (reference sequence). The CDR3 region has the DNA TGCAGTGCCCGGCGGACAGGCTATGGCTCCACCTTC. Amino acids: CSARRTGYGSTF.

The sample holds a few counts of this clonotype. Being one base from a much bigger clone, this may be a read error. The CDR3 bases are TGTGCCAGCAGCTTAACATTAGCGGCAGGGCCGACGGAGACCCAGTACTTC. Protein: CASSLTLAAGPTETQYF. The chain is built from TRBV11-2 and TRBJ2-5, with a possible D match to TRBD2 (6 bases). Trimming pared 2 bases from V and 5 bases from J, leaving 21 bases between. The germline gives CDR1 SGHAT, CDR2 FQNNGV. This CDR3 contains 17 residues.

The chain recombines TRBV18 with TRBJ1-5; maybe TRBD1 (5 bases). The CDR3 runs 15 residues. V was cut by 2 bases and J by 3 bases, with 11 bases left in between. CDR1 and CDR2 (germline): KGHSH, LQKENI. In nucleotides, the CDR3 is TGTGCCAGCTCACCAAGATCAGGGAACAATCAGCCCCAGCATTTT. Protein sequence: CASSPRSGNNQPQHF.

This clonotype was counted at least ten times. J is TRBJ2-3 and V is TRBV20-1; D gene uncertain. Germline loops: CDR1 DFQATT, CDR2 SNEGSKA (reference sequence). There are 13 residues in the CDR3. The ends were cut back, 3 bases at V and 0 bases at J, with 7 bases in the middle. In DNA, the CDR3 is TGCAGTGCTAGCGTCCTTAGCACAGATACGCAGTATTTT. Protein sequence: CSASVLSTDTQYF.

In the case of this clonotype: A much bigger clone sits one base away, suggesting this may be a read error. The chain is built from TRBV19 and TRBJ2-3; D may be TRBD1 (5 bases). The J call may be wrong; the DNA end is better matched by TRBJ1-5. The CDR3 has 15 amino acids. Germline loops: CDR1 LNHDA, CDR2 SQIVND (reference sequence). DNA of the CDR3: TGTGCCAGTAGTATGGGACTAGCGGGAGCAGATACGCAGCATTTT. Translating it yields CASSMGLAGADTQHF.

In this sample, this clonotype turned up a few times. The chain couples TRBV5-1 to TRBJ2-5; 10 bases fit TRBD1. V lost 1 base to trimming and J lost 8 bases; unmatched junction nucleotides: 14. The CDR3 totals 17 residues. The germline V gene encodes CDR1 SGHRS and CDR2 YFSETQ. CDR3 bases: TGCGCCAGCAGCTTGTTCGGGACAGGGGCTATCCAAGTTACCCAGTACTTC. This codes for CASSLFGTGAIQVTQYF. Drawing the rest from reference TRBV5-1 and TRBJ2-5, the complete variable domain is KAGVTQTPRYLIKTRGQQVTLSCSPISGHRSVSWYQQTPGQGLQFLFEYFSETQRNKGNFPGRFSGRQFSNSRSEMNVSTLELGDSALYLCASSLFGTGAIQVTQYFGPGTRLLVL.

This clonotype was picked up many times. The genes are TRBV7-8 and TRBJ2-5; D is perhaps TRBD1 (6 bases). Germline CDR1 is SGHVS and CDR2 is FQNEAQ. This CDR3 contains 16 residues. The ends were cut back, 1 base at V and 5 bases at J, with 17 bases in the middle. CDR3 sequence (DNA): TGTGCCAGCAGCTTAGTCGGGACACCACTATCGGAGACCCAGTACTTC. Translating gives CASSLVGTPLSETQYF.

To note about this clonotype: This may stem from a read error, because a much larger clone lies one nucleotide away. Since the CDR3 does not end with the conserved phenylalanine or tryptophan, this likely comes from a read error. V is TRBV11-2 and J is TRBJ2-7; TRBD2 might be the D (5 bases). Germline CDR1 and CDR2: SGHAT and FQNNGV. CDR3 size: 15 residues. The V end was cut by 2 bases, the J end by 0 bases, with 11 bases between. The CDR3 is CASSLSRGRSYEQYY. DNA of the CDR3: TGTGCCAGCAGCTTAAGTCGCGGGCGCTCCTACGAGCAGTACTAC.

This clonotype showed up just a few times. With a much larger clone just one base away, this may be a read error. J is TRBJ2-3 and V is TRBV7-9; 9 bases map to TRBD2. There are 17 residues in the CDR3. Germline loops: CDR1 SEHNR, CDR2 FQNEAQ (reference sequence). CDR3 region: CASSLNLAGWSTDPQYF. As DNA, the CDR3 is TGTGCCAGCAGCTTAAATCTAGCGGGGTGGAGTACAGATCCGCAGTATTTT.

This clonotype has just a few counts. It may be a read error: a sequence one base away is much more abundant. The chain employs TRBV20-1 and TRBJ2-1, with 7 bases that match TRBD2. Germline V gives CDR1 DFQATT, CDR2 SNEGSKA (reference sequence). The CDR3 consists of 14 residues. Trimming took 0 bases from V and 9 from J; bases not matched to a gene: 8. Here the CDR3 reads CSAREREWNTEQFF. DNA of the CDR3: TGCAGTGCTAGAGAGCGGGAGTGGAACACTGAGCAGTTCTTC.

As for this clonotype: It may be a read error: a sequence one base away is much more abundant. The V call is TRBV16, the J call TRBJ2-5; 7 bases align to TRBD2. The CDR3 consists of 15 residues. V lost 8 bases and J lost 0; bases outside the gene matches: 9. Germline V gives CDR1 KGHSY, CDR2 FQNENV. CDR3 in amino acids: CASGRLAGNQETQYF. DNA for the CDR3: TGTGCCAGCGGAAGACTAGCTGGTAACCAAGAGACCCAGTACTTC.

On this clonotype: A much larger clonotype is one base distant, so this may be a read error. CDR3 nucleotides: TGTGCCAACAGCTCCCACAGGTATCCAGCCGCCCCAGATACGCAGTATTTT. Its translation: CANSSHRYPAAPDTQYF. The chain recombines TRBV11-2 with TRBJ2-3, with D perhaps TRBD1 (5 bases). In germline, CDR1 is SGHAT, CDR2 FQNNGV. The CDR3 sequence is 17 residues long.

The rearrangement links TRBV5-4 to TRBJ1-1, with 8 bases fitting TRBD1. J was trimmed by 6 bases and V by 6 bases; bases with no gene match: 16. The CDR3 is 16 residues long. CDR1 and CDR2 (germline): SGHNT, YYREEE (reference sequence). DNA of the CDR3: TGTGCCAGCACCTCGAGGCAGGGGGCTCCTGGGGCTGAAGCTTTCTTT. Its translation: CASTSRQGAPGAEAFF.

This clonotype was seen ten or more times. A junction end diverges from the germline sequence, so it may reflect a read error. J is TRBJ2-1 and V is TRBV2, with 8 positions matching TRBD2. The CDR3 contains 14 residues. From germline, CDR1 is SNHLY and CDR2 FYNNEI. CDR3 sequence (DNA): TGTGTCAGCAGAGGGACTAGTCTGTACAATGAGCAGTTCTTC. Translated, it gives CVSRGTSLYNEQFF.